What follows describes a single T cell receptor beta chain. The V end lost 7 bases, the J end lost 4 bases, and 10 bases lay between the germline ends. The germline CDR1 and CDR2 sequences are MNHEY and SMNVEV (reference sequence). The CDR3 loop spans 13 amino acids. These data are taken from a study of CD8 T cells in Susac syndrome. CD8+ and CD4+ T cells circulating in blood were sequenced for TCR beta. RNA totalling about 0.5 to 1 ug underwent reverse transcription with random hexamers. TCRdb itself ran the immunoSEQ multiplex PCR reads through MiXCR, one entry per CDR3 protein. The sample records about 50,000 distinct CDR3 sequences, about 92% being singletons.

Sequencing input: CD8+ T cells from PBMCs. The receptor was isolated from a human donor with multiple sclerosis. The chain links TRBV27 to TRBJ2-2, with D hard to call. CDR3 nucleotide sequence: TGTGCCAGCAAAGCCTTGGGCACCGGGGAGCTGTTTTTT. This encodes CASKALGTGELFF.